This T cell receptor beta chain was sequenced for a study of T cell clonotyping in hematopoietic cell transplantation. Trimming left V 4 bases short and J 4 bases short, with 13 bases between. The CDR3 consists of 14 residues. Germline lookup yields CDR1 SNHLY and CDR2 FYNNEI. Study-wide points: Graft donor and pretransplant recipient Inverse Simpson Index values predicted broader posttransplant TCR diversity. At the given depth, recipient repertoires were over 97% de novo clonotypes. Without cell sorting, CD4 versus CD8 contributions remain unresolved. After transplant, recipient diversity fell while pathologically expanded clonotypes grew through day 180.

Here immunoSEQ multiplex PCR was the method, and the copy in TCRdb shows in-frame clones only, minus some. The data contain 13,000 to 15,000 clones, about 93% of them singletons. This clone showed up just once. Its matching antigen is unknown. V is TRBV2 and J is TRBJ1-2; a weak D match, TRBD1 (5 bases). The material was PBMCs, obtained 30 days after allogeneic stem cell transplant. This clonotype originated in a male patient between 55 and 70 years old who had an allogeneic stem cell transplant from an unrelated donor, so the T cells may come from the graft donor. Some clones in this sample may be carry-over from other donors' samples. The CDR3 DNA sequence: TGTGCCAGCAGTGGGTCAGGGAACGGCTATGGCTACACCTTC. Protein sequence: CASSGSGNGYGYTF.